This T cell receptor beta chain was captured in a study of blood T cell repertoires in COVID-19. Only in-frame clones appear in the TCRdb table, and some are missing; sequencing was by immunoSEQ multiplex PCR. The sample records about 300,000 clones, around 86% being singletons. This clone has only one observation. CDR1 MNHEY and CDR2 SMNVEV come from the germline V gene (reference sequence). The CDR3 length is 13 residues. Trimming left V 4 bases short and J 2 bases short, with 8 bases between. This receptor was taken from a man in his 70s with acute or convalescent COVID-19. Material for sequencing was peripheral blood. The rearrangement links TRBV27 to TRBJ1-2; the D is unclear. CDR3 sequence reads: CASSSQVNYGYTF. The CDR3 DNA reads TGTGCCAGCAGTTCGCAGGTGAACTATGGCTACACCTTC.